This is a list of T cell receptor beta chains from one sample in a study of molecular identifiers for immune sequencing clone quantification. TCRdb re-derived calls from the PCR reads in MiXCR, one entry per CDR3 protein. The sample consists of 600,000 to 650,000 distinct CDR3 sequences, 15% to 20% of them appearing once. The sample comprised naive CD8+ T cells from blood, with Jurkat cell RNA spiked in. The receptors shown here come from a human donor in good health. Some libraries in this study had Jurkat cell RNA spiked in. CDR3s include the opening cysteine and the closing phenylalanine or tryptophan. D genes are given only for firm matches. Clone size is not always given. Where it is, it says once, few, many or a class for expanded clones.

cdr3_length clone_size j_call d_call v_call cdr3_aa cdr3_nt
14 - TRBJ1-2 - TRBV20-1 CSARDLSSLPGYTF TGCAGTGCTAGAGATCTCTCCTCACTACCTGGCTACACCTTC
15 few TRBJ2-7 TRBD2 TRBV27 CASSLSQAGANEQYF TGTGCCAGCAGTTTATCTCAAGCGGGAGCGAACGAGCAGTACTTC
12 many TRBJ2-7 - TRBV9 CASSSKDHEQYF TGTGCCAGCAGCTCTAAGGATCACGAGCAGTACTTC
12 - TRBJ1-1 - TRBV5-1 CASSLGNAEAFF TGCGCCAGCAGCCTGGGGAACGCTGAAGCTTTCTTT
15 many TRBJ2-3 TRBD1 TRBV13 CASSAYRGGTDTQYF TGTGCCAGCAGCGCATACAGGGGAGGCACAGATACGCAGTATTTT
14 many TRBJ2-7 - TRBV4-3 CASSPSSGFDEQYF TGCGCCAGCAGCCCTAGCTCAGGGTTCGACGAGCAGTACTTC
18 - TRBJ2-5 TRBD1 TRBV28 CASKPIRPWDRGGETQYF TGTGCCAGCAAACCGATACGCCCCTGGGACAGGGGGGGAGAGACCCAGTACTTC
15 many TRBJ2-1 TRBD1 TRBV6-6 CASSPTGDVQGEQFF TGTGCCAGCAGCCCGACAGGGGACGTACAGGGCGAGCAGTTCTTC
14 many TRBJ1-6 - TRBV4-3 CASSQQGLYSPLHF TGCGCCAGCAGCCAACAGGGGTTGTATTCACCCCTCCACTTT
13 few TRBJ2-5 - TRBV27 CASRVLGGETQYF TGTGCCAGCAGGGTATTGGGGGGAGAGACCCAGTACTTC
17 many TRBJ2-2 - TRBV7-9 CASSFPTTGSLSGELFF TGTGCCAGCAGCTTCCCGACGACGGGGAGTCTGAGCGGGGAGCTGTTTTTT
15 many TRBJ2-7 - TRBV20-1 CSARDSPSATYEQYF TGCAGTGCTAGAGATTCGCCTAGCGCAACCTACGAGCAGTACTTC
16 few TRBJ1-5 - TRBV2 CASRGRVGNSNQPQHF TGTGCCAGCAGGGGGAGGGTGGGGAATAGCAATCAGCCCCAGCATTTT
15 many TRBJ1-5 - TRBV4-1 CASSQDPGGGQPQHF TGCGCCAGCAGCCAAGATCCCGGGGGCGGTCAGCCCCAGCATTTT
15 - TRBJ1-1 TRBD1 TRBV5-6 CASSWGATGGTEAFF TGTGCCAGCAGCTGGGGGGCCACAGGGGGCACTGAAGCTTTCTTT
15 many TRBJ1-1 TRBD1 TRBV7-9 CASSFQGGPVTEAFF TGTGCCAGCAGCTTCCAGGGGGGCCCAGTTACTGAAGCTTTCTTT
19 many TRBJ1-1 - TRBV12-5 CASGLVGVRTATLNTEAFF TGTGCTAGTGGTTTGGTAGGGGTTAGGACAGCAACGTTGAACACTGAAGCTTTCTTT
18 few TRBJ1-4 - TRBV7-9 CASSAPGTRGLSNEKLFF TGTGCCAGCAGCGCACCCGGGACCCGCGGACTGAGTAATGAAAAACTGTTTTTT
15 many TRBJ2-3 - TRBV3-1 CASSLRGKSTDTQYF TGTGCCAGCAGCCTAAGGGGTAAAAGCACAGATACGCAGTATTTT
14 - TRBJ2-7 - TRBV7-9 CASTGDSNTYEQYF TGTGCCAGCACCGGAGACTCAAATACCTACGAGCAGTACTTC
13 few TRBJ1-5 - TRBV19 CASSIVEDQSQHF TGTGCCAGTAGTATAGTAGAGGATCAGTCCCAGCATTTT
16 - TRBJ2-3 - TRBV25-1 CASSEYVRGFTDTQYF TGTGCCAGCAGTGAATATGTAAGGGGGTTCACAGATACGCAGTATTTT
15 - TRBJ2-5 TRBD2 TRBV27 CASSLTQRERETQYF TGTGCCAGCAGTTTAACTCAGCGGGAGAGGGAGACCCAGTACTTC
13 many TRBJ2-7 TRBD1 TRBV29-1 CSVGGQGVYEQYF TGCAGCGTTGGGGGACAGGGGGTCTACGAGCAGTACTTC
16 many TRBJ2-7 - TRBV4-3 CASSQDRGALNYEQYF TGCGCCAGCAGCCAAGATCGGGGGGCGCTTAATTACGAGCAGTACTTC